The 4 T cell receptor beta chains below were found in one sample sequenced in a study of response to subunit inactivated influenza vaccine. One entry per CDR3 protein, called by TCRdb with MiXCR from the RT-PCR reads. The sample consists of some 540,000 distinct CDR3 sequences, under 25% of them appearing once. These records were also assigned to another study, of T cells expressing NK-cell markers. From that study: Generation of TCR beta cDNA was performed by 5'RACE template switching incorporating UMIs.

The specimen comprised CD4+ T cells sorted from PBMCs, sampled roughly 12 days after vaccination. The receptors here all came from a man in his fifties who received an inactivated influenza vaccine.

The chain uses TRBV12-3 or TRBV12-4 and TRBJ2-7; either TRBD1 or TRBD2 may supply D (6 bases each). The CDR3 contains 15 residues. Trimming stripped 6 bases from V and 3 bases from J, with 18 bases between. CDR3 amino acids: CASSSWGAGDYEQYF. CDR3 bases: TGTGCCAGCAGCTCCTGGGGGGCAGGGGACTACGAGCAGTACTTC.

There are many counts of this clonotype. The chain employs TRBV14 and TRBJ1-1; D may be TRBD1 (5 bases). This CDR3 is 13 amino acids long. Between the trimmed V and J ends, which lost 11 bases and 1 base, there was a span of 14 bases. Germline V lookup: CDR1 SGHDN, CDR2 FVKESK. Here the CDR3 DNA reads TGTGCCTCTACGGTCGGACAGAACACTGAAGCTTTCTTT. This gives the protein CASTVGQNTEAFF. Combining the CDR3 with reference TRBV14 and TRBJ1-1 gives the whole variable domain EAGVTQFPSHSVIEKGQTVTLRCDPISGHDNLYWYRRVMGKEIKFLLHFVKESKQDESGMPNNRFLAERTGGTYSTLKVQPAELEDSGVYFCASTVGQNTEAFFGQGTRLTVV.

This clonotype was detected only a few times. V is TRBV7-2 and J is TRBJ2-7; 7 nucleotides align to TRBD2. The CDR3 loop spans 15 amino acids. J lost 4 bases, V lost 1 base, and 7 bases had no gene match. The V gene's germline CDR1 is SGHTA and CDR2 FQGNSA. The CDR3 bases are TGTGCCAGCAGCTTAGAAGGTAGCGGGTATTACGAGCAGTACTTC. This codes for CASSLEGSGYYEQYF.

This clonotype was seen just once. The chain couples TRBV18 to TRBJ2-1; 8 positions match TRBD1. The V segment lost 1 base and the J segment 5 bases; nucleotides outside the gene matches: 7. In germline, CDR1 is KGHSH, CDR2 LQKENI. CDR3 length: 16 residues. CDR3 sequence: CASSPRETGDHNEQFF. The CDR3 DNA is TGTGCCAGCTCACCACGTGAGACAGGGGACCACAATGAGCAGTTCTTC.